A single sample is the source of the 9 T cell receptor beta chains below, sequenced in a study of blood T cell repertoires in COVID-19. Using immunoSEQ multiplex PCR, the repertoire was profiled, and TCRdb retains in-frame clones only, with some absent. The data show some 260,000 clones, 80% to 95% seen once. Sequencing used PBMCs or T cells enriched from blood (not recorded which). Receptors were obtained from a young woman who had recovered from COVID-19.

The chain has TRBV24-1 and TRBJ2-3, with 10 bases fitting TRBD1. The CDR3 is made up of 15 amino acids. Germline CDR1 is KGHDR and CDR2 is SFDVKD. V was pared by 6 bases and J by 4 bases, with 6 bases of the junction left unmatched. The CDR3 here is CATSKRDRGSDTQYF. The CDR3 region has the DNA TGTGCCACCAGTAAACGGGACAGGGGATCAGATACGCAGTATTTT.

V usage is TRBV4-3 and J usage is TRBJ1-5; possibly TRBD1 for D (5 bases). Trimming cost V 1 base and J 9 bases, with 7 bases left between them. CDR1 is LGHNA, CDR2 YSLEER, per germline. CDR3 length: 12 amino acids. CDR3 DNA: TGCGCCAGCAGCCAAGGGGGCGGGCCCCAGCATTTT. This codes for CASSQGGGPQHF.

This clone occurred a few times. The chain has TRBV6-1 and TRBJ2-3; 7 bases align to TRBD2. Per germline, CDR1 MNHNS and CDR2 SASEGT. The trim removed 3 bases at V and 3 bases at J, leaving 6 bases unmatched. The CDR3 contains 15 residues. The CDR3 protein is CASSDHGRPTDTQYF. CDR3 nucleotide sequence: TGTGCCAGCAGTGATCACGGGAGGCCAACAGATACGCAGTATTTT.

The chain joins TRBV7-2 to TRBJ1-2; no clear D gene. The CDR3 is 14 residues long. V was pared by 6 bases and J by 8 bases, with 19 bases between. Germline CDR1 is SGHTA and CDR2 is FQGNSA. CDR3 region: CASSYQEFLGGYTF. The CDR3 DNA sequence: TGTGCCAGCAGTTATCAGGAATTCCTCGGCGGCTACACCTTC. Combining the CDR3 with reference TRBV7-2 and TRBJ1-2 gives the whole variable domain GAGVSQSPSNKVTEKGKDVELRCDPISGHTALYWYRQSLGQGLEFLIYFQGNSAPDKSGLPSDRFSAERTGGSVSTLTIQRTQQEDSAVYLCASSYQEFLGGYTFGSGTRLTVV.

V usage is TRBV7-2 and J usage is TRBJ1-6; 9 bases map to TRBD1. The CDR3 contains 14 residues. Germline lookup yields CDR1 SGHTA and CDR2 FQGNSA. V dropped 6 bases and J dropped 7; count of bases not matched to a gene: 4. CDR3 sequence: CASRSGQGNSPLHF. For the CDR3, the DNA is TGTGCCAGCAGATCGGGACAGGGAAATTCACCCCTCCACTTT. Filled out from reference TRBV7-2 and TRBJ1-6, the complete variable domain reads GAGVSQSPSNKVTEKGKDVELRCDPISGHTALYWYRQSLGQGLEFLIYFQGNSAPDKSGLPSDRFSAERTGGSVSTLTIQRTQQEDSAVYLCASRSGQGNSPLHFGNGTRLTVT.

V and J are TRBV24-1 and TRBJ2-3; no reliable D call. Per germline, CDR1 KGHDR and CDR2 SFDVKD. V lost 3 bases and J lost 9, with 9 bases in between. CDR3 length: 12 amino acids. This chain's CDR3 is CATSDPLRTQYF. In DNA form, the CDR3 reads TGTGCCACCAGTGATCCACTAAGGACGCAGTATTTT.

The rearrangement uses TRBV28 and TRBJ1-1; 10 bases align to TRBD1. V gave up 6 bases and J gave up 10 bases; unmatched junction bases: 5. The CDR3 is 12 amino acids. Germline V lookup: CDR1 MDHEN, CDR2 SYDVKM. In DNA, the CDR3 is TGTGCCAGCAGCACCTGGACAGGGGGAGCTTTCTTT. This translates into CASSTWTGGAFF.

The chain is built from TRBV5-5 and TRBJ2-1, with D possibly matching TRBD2 (5 bases). The CDR3 contains 16 residues. The V end lost 4 bases, the J end lost 0 bases, and 14 bases lay between the germline ends. CDR1 is SGHKS and CDR2 is YYEKEE in the germline V gene (reference sequence). In DNA form, the CDR3 reads TGTGCCAGCAGCCCCGGCGTCGGGGTCTCCTACAATGAGCAGTTCTTC. It encodes CASSPGVGVSYNEQFF.

Concerning this clone itself: This CDR3 is also generated by other DNA sequences in the sample. The chain couples TRBV9 to TRBJ1-5, with 7 bases aligning to TRBD1. The CDR3 covers 14 residues. J lost 4 bases, V lost 0 bases, and 1 base had no gene match. The germline V gene has CDR1 SGDLS and CDR2 YYNGEE. CDR3 bases: TGTGCCAGCAGCGTAGCAGGGGGGAATCAGCCCCAGCATTTT. Its protein is CASSVAGGNQPQHF. Drawing the rest from reference TRBV9 and TRBJ1-5, the complete variable domain is DSGVTQTPKHLITATGQRVTLRCSPRSGDLSVYWYQQSLDQGLQFLIQYYNGEERAKGNILERFSAQQFPDLHSELNLSSLELGDSALYFCASSVAGGNQPQHFGDGTRLSIL.